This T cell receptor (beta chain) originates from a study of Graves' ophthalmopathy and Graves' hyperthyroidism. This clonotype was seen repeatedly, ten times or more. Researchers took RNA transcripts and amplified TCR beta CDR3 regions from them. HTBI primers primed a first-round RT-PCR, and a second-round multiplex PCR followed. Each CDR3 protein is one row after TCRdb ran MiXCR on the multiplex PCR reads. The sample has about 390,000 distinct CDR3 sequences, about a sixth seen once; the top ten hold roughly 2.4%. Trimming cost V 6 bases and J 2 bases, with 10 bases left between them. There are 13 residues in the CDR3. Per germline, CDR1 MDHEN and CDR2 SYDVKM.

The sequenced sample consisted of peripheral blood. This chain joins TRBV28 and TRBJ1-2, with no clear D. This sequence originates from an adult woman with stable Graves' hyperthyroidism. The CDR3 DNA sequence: TGTGCCAGCAGAATCGGACGGAACTATGGCTACACCTTC. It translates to CASRIGRNYGYTF.